A selection of T cell receptor beta chains follows, all from one sample in a study of shared clonotypes between healthy human individuals. Assay used: immunoSEQ multiplex PCR; TCRdb lists only in-frame clones, some missing. There are about 1.1 million clones in the sample; around 77% occur only once, and approximately 0.9% lies in the top ten. Sequencing used memory CD4+ T cells from PBMCs. The source is a man in his late teens or twenties in good health. Some clones in this sample may be carry-over from other donors' samples. The CDR3 runs from the conserved cysteine through the conserved F or W. The D gene is left open where the match is weak. A row's size may be missing; if present it is once, few, many or a size class.

j_call v_call d_call clone_size cdr3_aa cdr3_nt
TRBJ2-3 TRBV29-1 NA NA CSADRYTDTQYF TGCAGCGCCGACAGATACACAGATACGCAGTATTTT
TRBJ2-7 TRBV5-1 TRBD2 NA CASSSQPSTSGYSYEQYF TGCGCCAGCAGCTCCCAACCCTCGACTAGCGGGTACTCCTACGAGCAGTACTTC
TRBJ1-1 TRBV28 TRBD1 NA CASSYPGQGDTEAFF TGTGCCAGCAGTTACCCAGGACAGGGGGACACTGAAGCTTTCTTT
TRBJ1-1 TRBV5-4 TRBD1 NA CASSQDRGLTEAFF TGTGCCAGCAGTCAAGACAGGGGGCTAACTGAAGCTTTCTTT
TRBJ2-1 TRBV7-2 NA NA CASSLVRGPYNEQFF TGTGCCAGCAGCTTAGTTCGCGGACCATACAATGAGCAGTTCTTC
TRBJ2-7 TRBV6-1 NA NA CASCLSPGAYEQYF TGTGCCAGCTGCCTGTCACCGGGGGCCTACGAGCAGTACTTC
TRBJ2-1 TRBV5-1 TRBD1 NA CASSAQGAYNEQFF TGCGCCAGCAGTGCTCAGGGGGCTTACAATGAGCAGTTCTTC
TRBJ1-2 TRBV6-5 NA NA CASSIGFSGNYGYTF TGTGCCAGCAGTATAGGCTTCTCAGGCAACTATGGCTACACCTTC
TRBJ2-7 TRBV30 NA few CAWSLAATGEQYF TGTGCCTGGAGTTTGGCAGCGACAGGCGAGCAGTACTTC
TRBJ2-5 TRBV5-1 TRBD2 NA CASSSLAGLAVQETQYF TGCGCCAGCAGCTCTTTAGCGGGACTAGCGGTCCAAGAGACCCAGTACTTC
TRBJ2-7 TRBV9 NA once CASSVGRQTQQYF TGTGCCAGCAGCGTAGGTCGACAGACTCAGCAGTACTTC
TRBJ2-2 TRBV10-3 NA NA CAISPDTATGELFF TGTGCCATCAGCCCGGACACCGCAACCGGGGAGCTGTTTTTT
TRBJ2-5 TRBV2 NA NA CATQNQETQYF TGTGCCACCCAGAACCAAGAGACCCAGTACTTC
TRBJ2-1 TRBV4-2 NA NA CASSPSGALYNEQFF TGTGCCAGCAGCCCAAGCGGAGCCCTCTACAATGAGCAGTTCTTC
TRBJ2-4 TRBV5-4 TRBD2 NA CASSLSGSRDIQYF TGTGCCAGCAGTCTTAGCGGGAGCCGGGACATTCAGTACTTC
TRBJ2-2 TRBV7-3 TRBD1 once CASSSGQSNTGELFF TGTGCCAGCAGCTCGGGACAGTCGAACACCGGGGAGCTGTTTTTT
TRBJ1-4 TRBV5-1 NA NA CASSSQGWGEKLFF TGCGCCAGCAGCTCCCAGGGTTGGGGGGAAAAACTGTTTTTT
TRBJ2-7 TRBV25-1 NA once CASSELLVGAEQYF TGTGCCAGCAGTGAATTGTTGGTCGGGGCCGAGCAGTACTTC
TRBJ2-5 TRBV6-1 TRBD1 NA CASSGTGVETQYF TGTGCCAGCAGTGGGACAGGGGTGGAGACCCAGTACTTC
TRBJ2-5 TRBV14 NA NA CASSRGAYETQYF TGTGCCAGCAGCAGGGGGGCTTATGAGACCCAGTACTTC
TRBJ1-1 TRBV5-6 NA NA CASSFGAGAGNTEAFF TGTGCCAGCAGCTTCGGGGCAGGGGCTGGGAACACTGAAGCTTTCTTT
TRBJ1-1 TRBV29-1 NA NA CSVVGGAGNTEAFF TGCAGCGTGGTGGGGGGCGCGGGGAACACTGAAGCTTTCTTT
TRBJ2-1 TRBV11-1 TRBD1 NA CASSSPGQAYNEQFF TGTGCCAGCAGCTCCCCGGGACAGGCCTACAATGAGCAGTTCTTC
TRBJ2-5 TRBV29-1 NA NA CSGADRLQETQYF TGCAGCGGGGCGGACAGACTCCAAGAGACCCAGTACTTC
TRBJ1-1 TRBV7-3 TRBD1 few CASSPTGMRNTEAFF TGTGCCAGCAGCCCGACAGGGATGAGGAACACTGAAGCTTTCTTT
TRBJ1-1 TRBV2 NA once CASSGPAGTPYAAFF TGTGCCAGCAGTGGGCCAGCGGGAACACCCTACGCGGCTTTCTTT
TRBJ2-7 TRBV7-2 NA NA CASSLAPSESYEQYF TGTGCCAGCAGCTTAGCTCCTAGCGAGTCCTACGAGCAGTACTTC
TRBJ2-3 TRBV27 TRBD2 NA CASSRLAGVGRDTQYF TGTGCCAGCAGCCGACTAGCGGGAGTGGGTAGGGATACGCAGTATTTT
TRBJ1-5 TRBV30 NA NA CAWTRDRSQPQHF TGTGCCTGGACCAGGGATAGGAGTCAGCCCCAGCATTTT
TRBJ2-6 TRBV5-4 NA NA CASSLATSSGANVLTF TGTGCCAGCAGCTTGGCCACCAGCTCTGGGGCCAACGTCCTGACTTTC
TRBJ1-2 TRBV6-5 NA NA CASSYRELPQLRTF TGTGCCAGCAGTTACAGGGAGTTGCCCCAGTTGCGGACCTTC
TRBJ2-7 TRBV5-1 NA NA CASSSYGGPYEQYF TGCGCCAGCAGCTCCTACGGGGGTCCCTACGAGCAGTACTTC
TRBJ2-1 TRBV6-5 NA NA CASSGIGGQVNEQFF TGTGCCAGCAGCGGAATCGGGGGGCAAGTCAATGAGCAGTTCTTC
TRBJ1-1 TRBV7-8 NA NA CASSFQENTEAFF TGTGCCAGCAGCTTCCAGGAGAACACTGAAGCTTTCTTT
TRBJ1-4 TRBV7-9 NA NA CASSLGAGKNEKLFF TGTGCCAGCAGCTTAGGGGCAGGGAAAAATGAAAAACTGTTTTTT
TRBJ2-2 TRBV27 TRBD1 once CASSWRPGQVDTGELFF TGTGCCAGCAGCTGGAGACCGGGACAGGTCGACACCGGGGAGCTGTTTTTT
TRBJ2-7 TRBV2 NA NA CASAGDSYEQYF TGTGCCAGCGCAGGGGATTCCTACGAGCAGTACTTC
TRBJ2-2 TRBV5-1 NA NA CASRFYPNTGELFF TGCGCCAGCAGGTTTTACCCTAACACCGGGGAGCTGTTTTTT
TRBJ2-2 TRBV4-1 NA NA CASSQVPSAVFTGELFF TGCGCCAGCAGCCAAGTGCCTAGCGCGGTCTTTACCGGGGAGCTGTTTTTT
TRBJ2-3 TRBV10-1 TRBD2 NA CASISPTSRDTDTQYF TGCGCCAGCATTTCCCCGACTAGCAGGGACACAGATACGCAGTATTTT
TRBJ2-7 TRBV28 TRBD2 NA CASSSGTSGSYEQYF TGTGCCAGCAGTTCCGGGACTAGCGGATCCTACGAGCAGTACTTC
TRBJ1-5 TRBV25-1 NA NA CASSDCGRHSNQPQHF TGTGCCAGCAGTGATTGCGGACGGCATAGCAATCAGCCCCAGCATTTT
TRBJ2-1 TRBV29-1 NA NA CSVEDIGPRVDEQFF TGCAGCGTTGAAGATATAGGACCCAGAGTCGATGAGCAGTTCTTC
TRBJ1-5 TRBV6-5 NA NA CASSGGTPGHQPQHF TGTGCCAGCAGTGGCGGGACCCCGGGTCATCAGCCCCAGCATTTT
TRBJ2-7 TRBV18 NA NA CASSPPGLGDYEQYF TGTGCCAGCTCACCGCCCGGACTGGGAGACTACGAGCAGTACTTC
TRBJ2-7 TRBV6-5 TRBD2 NA CASTYSGRGTYEQYF TGTGCCAGCACTTACTCAGGGCGGGGGACCTACGAGCAGTACTTC
TRBJ1-2 TRBV25-1 NA NA CASSDGQGIVYGYTF TGTGCCAGCAGTGATGGTCAGGGGATTGTCTATGGCTACACCTTC
TRBJ2-6 TRBV29-1 NA once CSVYRASSGANVLTF TGCAGCGTGTACAGGGCGAGCTCTGGGGCCAACGTCCTGACTTTC
TRBJ2-1 TRBV2 TRBD2 NA CASRPSSGHYNEQFF TGTGCCAGCAGACCCTCTAGCGGGCATTACAATGAGCAGTTCTTC
TRBJ2-7 TRBV5-6 TRBD2 NA CASSLVWTSGYEQYF TGTGCCAGCAGCTTGGTTTGGACTAGCGGATACGAGCAGTACTTC
TRBJ2-1 TRBV4-3 NA NA CASSPDAGGSSYNEQFF TGCGCCAGCAGCCCCGACGCCGGAGGGAGCTCCTACAATGAGCAGTTCTTC
TRBJ1-2 TRBV15 NA NA CATSRDAGGDGYTF TGTGCCACCAGCAGAGATGCCGGGGGCGACGGCTACACCTTC
TRBJ2-7 TRBV9 NA NA CASSPRGSYEQYF TGTGCCAGCAGCCCCAGGGGTTCCTACGAGCAGTACTTC
TRBJ1-1 TRBV5-4 NA many CASSLFGSKTMRNTEAFF TGTGCCAGCAGCTTGTTCGGCAGCAAAACCATGAGGAACACTGAAGCTTTCTTT